The 18 T cell receptor beta chains listed next were all sequenced from one sample in a study of PD-1 blockade in classical Hodgkin lymphoma (dated by TCRdb to 2018 to 2020). The time point label, read with the paper, signifies: cycle 4 day 1 (C4D1), after around six weeks of nivolumab. All trial patients had relapsed after autologous stem cell transplantation, with cohorts A, B and C differing in prior brentuximab vedotin exposure. The receptor library was made with the immunoSEQ multiplex PCR assay. Entries here come from immuneACCESS through TCRdb and include only in-frame sequences with V and J called. Some clones fail to appear in such tables; in the studies checked, an unresolved V gene covers under half of the shortfall, and the cause of the remainder is unknown. In all, the sample holds over 85,000 clones, and 90% of those were seen once. Of the sample, under 3.5% is held by the ten largest clones.

Sequenced here: peripheral blood mononuclear cells (PBMCs), sampled before the fourth cycle of nivolumab. Source of these receptors: a human donor with classical Hodgkin lymphoma.

For the CDR3, the DNA is TGTGCCAGCAGTACTACCCGACAGACAGAAGCTTTCTTT. This encodes CASSTTRQTEAFF. This sequence joins TRBV7-3 and TRBJ1-1; TRBD1 might be the D (5 bases). CDR1 SGHTA and CDR2 FQGTGA come from the germline V gene. V shed 6 bases and J shed 8 bases, with 16 bases lying between them. The CDR3 loop spans 13 amino acids.

This clone appeared a single time. This chain links TRBV30 with TRBJ2-1, with 10 positions matching TRBD2. Per germline, CDR1 GTSNPN and CDR2 SVGIG (reference sequence). This CDR3 is 15 amino acids long. After removal of 4 bases from V and 7 bases from J, the junction contained 10 bases not matched to a gene. CDR3 DNA sequence: TGTGCCTGGACCGGGACCAGCGGGGGGGAAAATGAGCAGTTCTTC. It translates to CAWTGTSGGENEQFF. The entire variable domain, with the rest obtained from reference TRBV30 and TRBJ2-1, is as follows: SQTIHQWPATLVQPVGSPLSLECTVEGTSNPNLYWYRQAAGRGLQLLFYSVGIGQISSEVPQNLSASRPQDRQFILSSKKLLLSDSGFYLCAWTGTSGGENEQFFGPGTRLTVL.

J is TRBJ2-1 and V is TRBV9; D may correspond to TRBD1 or TRBD2 (5 bases each). Germline assignment: CDR1 SGDLS and CDR2 YYNGEE. V lost 2 bases to trimming and J lost 4 bases, with 7 bases between them. The CDR3 covers 13 residues. This chain's CDR3 is CASSVGDYNEQFF. Here the CDR3 DNA reads TGTGCCAGCAGCGTGGGGGATTACAATGAGCAGTTCTTC.

CDR3 sequence reads: CASSPGWRYYEQYF. The CDR3 region has the DNA TGTGCCAGCAGCCCGGGTTGGCGGTACTACGAGCAGTACTTC. The chain couples TRBV7-2 to TRBJ2-7; no firm D call. Between the trimmed V and J ends, which lost 5 bases and 3 bases, there was a span of 14 bases. Germline-derived CDR1 and CDR2 are SGHTA and FQGNSA. This CDR3 comprises 14 residues.

The chain links TRBV30 to TRBJ2-7, with D perhaps matching TRBD1 (5 bases). This CDR3 has 13 residues. Germline V gives CDR1 GTSNPN, CDR2 SVGIG (reference sequence). With 3 bases removed from V and 3 bases from J, the gap between germline ends came to 12 bases. This CDR3 is CAWRGLPVYEQYF. The CDR3 DNA follows: TGTGCCTGGAGGGGGCTACCTGTCTACGAGCAGTACTTC.

The gene calls are TRBV5-3 and TRBJ2-5; D not resolved. TRBV5-3 is placed among ORFs of uncertain function. The CDR3 has 12 amino acids. Trimming left V 4 bases short and J 6 bases short, with 10 bases between. The CDR3 sequence: CARSRTTKTQYF. Written as DNA, the CDR3 is TGTGCCAGAAGCAGAACCACGAAGACCCAGTACTTC.

The chain couples TRBV5-4 to TRBJ1-1; D gene ambiguous. The CDR3 is made up of 12 amino acids. CDR1 is SGHNT, CDR2 YYREEE, per germline (reference sequence). V was clipped by 2 bases and J by 2 bases, with 4 bases between them. The CDR3 here is CASSFYNTEAFF. In DNA form, the CDR3 reads TGTGCCAGCAGCTTTTACAACACTGAAGCTTTCTTT.

Only one count was recorded for this clone. The V gene is TRBV19, the J gene TRBJ2-2; 7 nucleotides line up with TRBD1. The CDR3 has 16 amino acids. Per the germline V gene, CDR1 is LNHDA and CDR2 is SQIVND (reference sequence). V lost 7 bases to trimming and J lost 1 base; unmatched junction nucleotides: 9. The CDR3 DNA reads as TGTGCCAGTACCGCACCTCACAGGGGGAACACCGGGGAGCTGTTTTTT. It codes for CASTAPHRGNTGELFF.

The J gene is TRBJ2-3, the V gene TRBV7-2; the match to TRBD2 covers 7 bases. From germline, CDR1 is SGHTA and CDR2 FQGNSA. CDR3 length equals 16 residues. V was clipped by 1 base and J by 2 bases; unmatched bases: 6. The CDR3 coding sequence is TGTGCCAGCAGCTTAGGGGGTAGCGGGTCCACAGATACGCAGTATTTT. Translated, it gives CASSLGGSGSTDTQYF.

The rearrangement uses TRBV6-5 and TRBJ1-2, with 8 bases aligning to TRBD1. The germline CDR1 and CDR2 sequences are MNHEY and SVGAGI. J was trimmed by 8 bases and V by 5 bases; bases with no gene match: 13. The CDR3 is 15 amino acids. CDR3 sequence reads: CASSPGTGRGGGYTF. The CDR3 nucleotides are TGTGCCAGCAGTCCGGGGACAGGCCGTGGGGGGGGCTACACCTTC.

This clone appeared once. This chain links TRBV5-6 with TRBJ1-4, with no clear D. The CDR3 contains 13 residues. The V gene's germline CDR1 is SGHDT and CDR2 YYEEEE. Trimming left V 0 bases short and J 10 bases short, with 10 bases between. The CDR3 nucleotides read TGTGCCAGCAGCTTGGATTTGGTGGGAAAACTGTTTTTT. It translates to CASSLDLVGKLFF.

This rearrangement joins TRBV11-3 to TRBJ2-1; 9 bases align to TRBD2. This CDR3 is built from 18 residues. Trimming took 6 bases from V and 1 from J; bases not matched to a gene: 13. Germline values: CDR1 SGHNT, CDR2 YENEEA. This chain's CDR3 is CASSPGWVAGASYNEQFF. In DNA, the CDR3 is TGTGCCAGCAGTCCAGGCTGGGTAGCGGGGGCGTCCTACAATGAGCAGTTCTTC.

CDR3 region: CASSLVPPPDRGGSYEQYF. DNA of the CDR3: TGTGCCAGCAGCTTAGTACCCCCTCCTGACAGGGGAGGCTCCTACGAGCAGTACTTC. The chain joins TRBV7-2 to TRBJ2-7; 8 bases fit TRBD1. V lost 1 base, J lost 0 bases, and 14 bases stayed unmatched. CDR1 is SGHTA and CDR2 is FQGNSA in the germline V gene. This CDR3 is 19 amino acids long.

The chain is built from TRBV4-2 and TRBJ2-1; D unclear. V was clipped by 0 bases and J by 4 bases, with 16 bases between them. Germline V gene data show CDR1 as LGHNA and CDR2 as YNFKEQ. This CDR3 comprises 17 residues. As DNA, the CDR3 is TGTGCCAGCAGCCAAGATTCATCGGCCCCACTATACAATGAGCAGTTCTTC. Its protein product is CASSQDSSAPLYNEQFF.

This clone has more than one count but fewer than ten. This chain connects TRBV5-5 to TRBJ2-7; no reliable D call. Looked up from germline, CDR1 is SGHKS and CDR2 is YYEKEE (reference sequence). V shed 1 base and J shed 5 bases, with 7 bases lying between them. This CDR3 region has 12 residues. In nucleotides, the CDR3 is TGTGCCAGCAGCTTGAAGGGAAACGAGCAGTACTTC. Translated: CASSLKGNEQYF.

V is TRBV5-8 and J is TRBJ2-6, with D perhaps TRBD2 (5 bases). The CDR3 is 17 residues long. In germline, CDR1 is SGHTS, CDR2 YDEGEE. Trimming shortened V by 6 bases and J by 2 bases, and 18 bases separated the two germline ends. CDR3 protein: CASTSGRELAGANVLTF. For the CDR3, the DNA is TGTGCCAGCACCAGCGGTAGGGAGCTCGCTGGGGCCAACGTCCTGACTTTC.

The genes are TRBV5-1 and TRBJ1-2, with D unresolved. V lost 1 base and J lost 5, with 12 bases in between. This CDR3 spans 14 amino acids. The V gene's germline CDR1 is SGHRS and CDR2 YFSETQ. CDR3 sequence: CASSLSNDLYGYTF. The CDR3, as DNA: TGCGCCAGCAGCTTGTCCAACGACCTTTATGGCTACACCTTC.

This chain uses TRBV15 with TRBJ2-7; D is possibly TRBD1 (5 bases). Germline CDR1 and CDR2: LNHNV and YYDKDF (reference sequence). This CDR3 contains 15 residues. With 5 bases removed from V and 2 bases from J, the gap between germline ends came to 16 bases. CDR3 sequence (DNA): TGTGCCACCAGCCACCTCGGACAAGGGACCTACGAGCAGTACTTC. Its translation: CATSHLGQGTYEQYF.